This TCR beta chain appears in the sequencing data of a study of blood T cells in healthy people across ages. Study in general: Per two T cells, template switching captured roughly one barcoded beta molecule.

This CDR3 has 14 residues. The germline V gene has CDR1 SQVTM and CDR2 ANQGSEA. V trimming: 6 bases; J trimming: 13 bases; junction bases outside the gene matches: 15. A J-beta primer mix and a sample-barcoded 5' primer were used in a second PCR of about 6 to 12 cycles. TCRdb fed the 5' RACE reads into MiXCR, producing one record per CDR3 protein. The top ten clones hold around 9.6% of a sample with some 890,000 distinct CDR3 sequences, 25% to 35% of them seen once. These sequences were also reported in another study, on T cells of mothers and their children. That source reports: The entire RNA extract went into cDNA synthesis at approximately 1.5 ug per 15 ul. Overlap ran slightly, non-significantly higher for related than unrelated mother-child pairs. Researchers found no T cell clones that were persistent and microchimeric.

Source material: blood. This rearrangement joins TRBV29-1 to TRBJ2-4, with 10 bases matching TRBD1. The receptor's source is a woman in her thirties or forties in good health. The CDR3 nucleotides read TGCAGCGTGCACCGGGACAGGGGATCCAATGAGCAGTACTTC. Translating gives CSVHRDRGSNEQYF.